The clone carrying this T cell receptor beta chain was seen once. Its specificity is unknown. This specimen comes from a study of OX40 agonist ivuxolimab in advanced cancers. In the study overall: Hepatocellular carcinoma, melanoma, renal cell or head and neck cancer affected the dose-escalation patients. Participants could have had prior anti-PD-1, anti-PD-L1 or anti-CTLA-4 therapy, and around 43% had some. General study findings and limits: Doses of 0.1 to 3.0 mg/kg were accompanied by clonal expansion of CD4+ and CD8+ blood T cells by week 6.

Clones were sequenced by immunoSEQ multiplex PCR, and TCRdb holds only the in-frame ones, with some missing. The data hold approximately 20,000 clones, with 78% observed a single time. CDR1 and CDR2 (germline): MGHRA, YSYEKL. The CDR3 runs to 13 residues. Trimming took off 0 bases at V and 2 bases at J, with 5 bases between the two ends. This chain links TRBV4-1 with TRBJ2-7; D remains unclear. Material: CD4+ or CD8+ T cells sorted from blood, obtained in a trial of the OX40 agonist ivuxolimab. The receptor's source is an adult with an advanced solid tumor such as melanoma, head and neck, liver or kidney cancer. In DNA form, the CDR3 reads TGCGCCAGCAGCCAAGATGGGGCCTACGAGCAGTACTTC. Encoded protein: CASSQDGAYEQYF.